This TCR beta chain emerged from a study of CD8+ T cells in alopecia areata. Treatment here: oral pan-JAK inhibitor, 5-10 mg twice daily. On this clone itself: Its target is unknown.

General observations from the study: In scalp and blood, many expanded lesional clones persisted during tofacitinib. Compared with normal scalp, lesional scalp had higher clonality and more expanded CD8+ clones.

Deletions cut 4 bases from V and 2 bases from J, with 17 bases between. In germline, CDR1 is SGDLS, CDR2 YYNGEE. CDR3 length equals 16 residues. RNA extraction and reverse transcription yielded cDNA as sequencing template. Method: immunoSEQ multiplex PCR; TCRdb's copy keeps in-frame clones and lacks some. This sample has 200,000 or so clones; 58% occur once, and the top ten carry 4.5% to 6%. This clonotype originated in a human donor with alopecia areata. The rearrangement joins TRBV9 to TRBJ2-3; D is possibly TRBD2 (6 bases). The sample consisted of CD4+ T cells sorted from blood, taken at week 24, from a patient treated with tofacitinib. DNA for the CDR3: TGTGCCAGCAGCTCCCGACTAGGGGAGAACACAGATACGCAGTATTTT. Encoded protein: CASSSRLGENTDTQYF.